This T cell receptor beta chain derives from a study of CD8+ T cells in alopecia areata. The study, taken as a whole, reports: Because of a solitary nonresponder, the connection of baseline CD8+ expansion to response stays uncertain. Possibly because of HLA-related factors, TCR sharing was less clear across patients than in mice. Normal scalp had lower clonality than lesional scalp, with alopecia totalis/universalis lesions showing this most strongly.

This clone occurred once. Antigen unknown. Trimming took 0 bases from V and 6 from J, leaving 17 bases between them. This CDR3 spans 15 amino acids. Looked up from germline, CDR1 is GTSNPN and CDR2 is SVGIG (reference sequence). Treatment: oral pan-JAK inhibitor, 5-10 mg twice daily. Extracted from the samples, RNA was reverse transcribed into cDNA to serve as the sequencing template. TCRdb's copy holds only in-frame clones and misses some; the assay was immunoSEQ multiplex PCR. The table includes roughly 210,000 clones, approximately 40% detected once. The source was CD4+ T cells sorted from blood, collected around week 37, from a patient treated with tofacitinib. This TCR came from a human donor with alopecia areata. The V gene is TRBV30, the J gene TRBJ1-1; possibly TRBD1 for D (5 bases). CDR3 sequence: CAWSVNLGTTAEAFF. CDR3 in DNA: TGTGCCTGGAGTGTAAACTTAGGGACGACGGCTGAAGCTTTCTTT.